This T cell receptor (beta chain) was captured by sequencing in a study of identical twins (dated by TCRdb to 2016 to 2017). Describing the broader study: TCR alpha and beta repertoires from monozygotic twins, unrelated adults of various ages and cord blood were deep-sequenced to test whether fetal clonotypes persist. To rule out contamination, replicate twin experiments were performed at different times with different library preparation protocols. What the work shows at the level of the full study, not this receptor alone: Conclusions relied on cross-sectional statistical analysis, since the same donors could not be followed over many years. Fewer insertions were carried by abundant cord blood beta clonotypes, a similar but weaker trend appeared in young adult naive repertoires, and no such trend appeared in memory repertoires. Compared with coincidental sharing between unrelated individuals, out-of-frame TCR alpha sequences shared between twins had an excess of sequences with low generation probability. Zero-insertion analyses could be partly confounded by invariant T cells such as MAIT and iNKT, although diverse VJ usage argued against such confounding for most clonotypes. Recombination models systematically underestimated out-of-frame TCR alpha sharing in monozygotic twins but agreed with sharing between unrelated individuals. The excess sharing between twins in beta out-of-frame sequences was weaker because fewer shared sequences reduced the signal-to-noise ratio.

Every donor in the study was a healthy Caucasian. Three unrelated non-twin adults were additionally sequenced: a male aged 18 to 30, a male aged 50 to 59 and a female aged 50 to 59. Miltenyi CD45RO+ enrichment and human naive T-cell isolation kits were used to isolate memory (CD45RO+) and naive T cells from PBMC. Library preparation used 5' RACE. TCRdb names Illumina HiSeq 2000 as the instrument used. Template switching introduced a universal primer binding site; the final cDNA contained a unique molecular identifier, enabling accurate counting of TCR cDNA molecules. First-strand cDNA for TCR alpha and beta chains was synthesized from specific primers in the conserved constant-segment region. To control for contamination, every cDNA library was double barcoded, receiving both a SMART-Mk sample barcode and Illumina barcodes. TruSeq adapter sequences along with Illumina sample barcodes were introduced in two successive PCR steps. The Illumina HiSeq platform was used with custom primers to sequence TCR alpha and beta cDNA libraries. Concerning the study's data processing: Unique molecular identifiers were extracted from raw reads with MiGEC, and CDR3 positions were determined with MiXCR. For each individual, recombination models were inferred using an EM algorithm with the repgenHMM and IGoR tools. Shared clonotypes were analyzed with the tcR package in R, and sharing was normalized by the product of cloneset sizes. To study raw recombination free of thymic and clonal selection effects, out-of-frame nonproductive sequences were analyzed. TCRdb cleaned the public reads at Q25 with fastp, built clones with MiXCR and kept in-frame beta chains. Each record represents a unique CDR3 protein, reported with the most common genes and DNA among its rows. In this record, the V and J calls reflect TCRdb's handling and not the investigators' own analysis. Within this sample are approximately 690,000 distinct CDR3 sequences, with less than 7% of them counted one time only. The ten largest clones take up around 1.7% of the sample.

This clonotype was detected ten times or more. Its antigen is currently not known. Base qualities are not recorded, but no much larger clone differs from it by a single base. The CDR3 spans 12 residues, from the cysteine through the phenylalanine. Only the CDR3 region is kept as DNA, spanning 36 bases read in frame from base 1. From a lookup of the germline V gene, CDR1 and CDR2 are SGHDN and FVKESK. V is pared back by 1 base and J by 10 bases, with 8 bases lying between the germline termini. The chain is assembled from TRBV14 and TRBJ2-1, with no confidently assigned D gene. The sequence came from a man younger than 35 in good health. Sequenced: naive T cells sorted from blood. Explained via the paper, the cell subset or site label denotes: cells isolated with a human naive T-cell isolation kit. The DNA sequence is as follows: TGTGCCAGCAGCCAAGTTCTGCCAGAGCAGTTCTTC. Its coded protein is CASSQVLPEQFF.